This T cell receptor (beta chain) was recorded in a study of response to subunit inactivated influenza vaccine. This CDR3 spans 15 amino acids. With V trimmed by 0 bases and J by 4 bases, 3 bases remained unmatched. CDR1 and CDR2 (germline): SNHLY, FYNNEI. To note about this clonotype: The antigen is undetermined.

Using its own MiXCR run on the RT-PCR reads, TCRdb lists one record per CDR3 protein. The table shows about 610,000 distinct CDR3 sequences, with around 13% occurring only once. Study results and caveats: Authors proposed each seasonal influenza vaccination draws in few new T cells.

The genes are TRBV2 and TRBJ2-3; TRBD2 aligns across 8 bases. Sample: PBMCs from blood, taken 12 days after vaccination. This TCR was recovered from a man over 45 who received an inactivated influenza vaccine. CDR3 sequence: CASSEAGAGADTQYF. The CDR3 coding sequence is TGTGCCAGCAGTGAAGCGGGAGCGGGAGCAGATACGCAGTATTTT.